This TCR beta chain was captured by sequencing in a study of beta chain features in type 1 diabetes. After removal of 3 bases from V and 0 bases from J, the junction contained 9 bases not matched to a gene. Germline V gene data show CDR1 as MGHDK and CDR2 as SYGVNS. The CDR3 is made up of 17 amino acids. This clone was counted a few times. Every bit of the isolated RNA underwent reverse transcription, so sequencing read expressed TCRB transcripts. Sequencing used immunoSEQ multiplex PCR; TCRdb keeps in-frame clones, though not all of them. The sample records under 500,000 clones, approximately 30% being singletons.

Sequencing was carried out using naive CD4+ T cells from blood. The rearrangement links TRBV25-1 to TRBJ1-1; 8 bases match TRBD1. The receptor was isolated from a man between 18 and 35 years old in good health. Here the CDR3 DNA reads TGTGCCAGCAGTGAGGGATCGACAGGGGACATGAACACTGAAGCTTTCTTT. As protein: CASSEGSTGDMNTEAFF.